This T cell receptor (beta chain) was recorded in a study of technical replicates of blood from a few donors. Germline V gene sequence: CDR1 SGHAT, CDR2 FQNNGV. There are 14 residues in the CDR3. Unmatched junction bases numbered 9, after V lost 7 bases and J lost 7 bases. TCRdb's copy holds only in-frame clones and misses some; the assay was immunoSEQ multiplex PCR. The sample holds over 70,000 clones, roughly nine tenths seen once. The V gene is TRBV11-2, the J gene TRBJ2-2, with 7 positions matching TRBD1. The sequence came from a human donor in good health. Some clones in this sample may be carry-over from other donors' samples. Specimen: PBMCs. The CDR3 bases are TGTGCCAGCACCGACAGGGAAATGAGCGGGGAGCTGTTTTTT. Translating gives CASTDREMSGELFF.